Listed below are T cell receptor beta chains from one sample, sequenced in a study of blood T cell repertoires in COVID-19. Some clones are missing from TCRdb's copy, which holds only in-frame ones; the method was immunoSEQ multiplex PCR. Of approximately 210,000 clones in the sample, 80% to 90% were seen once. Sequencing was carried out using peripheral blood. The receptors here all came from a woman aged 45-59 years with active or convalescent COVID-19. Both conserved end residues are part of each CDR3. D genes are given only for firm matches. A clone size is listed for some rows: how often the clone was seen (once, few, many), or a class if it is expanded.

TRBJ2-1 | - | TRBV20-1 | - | TGCAGTGCTAGCGCGAACAATGAGCAGTTCTTC | CSASANNEQFF
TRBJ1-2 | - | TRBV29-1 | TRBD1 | TGCAGCGTTCGGACAGGGTCTTTTGGCTACACCTTC | CSVRTGSFGYTF
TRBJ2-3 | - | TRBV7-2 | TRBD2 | TGTGCCAGCAGCCCTAGCGGGGCTAGCACAGATACGCAGTATTTT | CASSPSGASTDTQYF
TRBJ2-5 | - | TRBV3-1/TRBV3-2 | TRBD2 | TGTGCCAGCAGCCGCCGGACTAGCGGGGCCGGCGAGACCCAGTACTTC | CASSRRTSGAGETQYF
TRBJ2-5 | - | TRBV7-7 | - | TGTGCCAGCAGCTTAGGAACGGAGGGTTGGGAGACCCAGTACTTC | CASSLGTEGWETQYF
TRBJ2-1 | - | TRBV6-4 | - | TGTGCCAGCAGTGAAGGTAGCGGAAGCGCCGGGGAGCAGTTCTTC | CASSEGSGSAGEQFF
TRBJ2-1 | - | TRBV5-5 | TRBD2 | TGTGCCAGCAGCTTTTGGTCAGCGGGAGGAAGCAATGAGCAGTTCTTC | CASSFWSAGGSNEQFF
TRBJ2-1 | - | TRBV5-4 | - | TGTGCCAGCAGCGTGGGAGGAGGGGCCTACAATGAGCAGTTCTTC | CASSVGGGAYNEQFF
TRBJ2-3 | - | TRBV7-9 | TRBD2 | TGTGCCAGCAGCTACCCACGGGGGGGCTTCGATACGCAGTATTTT | CASSYPRGGFDTQYF
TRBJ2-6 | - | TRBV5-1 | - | TGCGCCAGTACACAGGTCCCCTCTGGGGCCAACGTCCTGACTTTC | CASTQVPSGANVLTF
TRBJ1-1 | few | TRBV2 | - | TGTGCCAGCAGCCCGGAAGGGGGTTACGGGGACACTGAAGCTTTCTTT | CASSPEGGYGDTEAFF
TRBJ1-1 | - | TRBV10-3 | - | TGTGCGGCACGGGGGGTCGGCACTGAAGCTTTCTTT | CAARGVGTEAFF
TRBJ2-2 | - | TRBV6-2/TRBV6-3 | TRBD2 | TGTGCCAGCAGTTCGGGAGGGAGAGACACCGGGGAGCTGTTTTTT | CASSSGGRDTGELFF
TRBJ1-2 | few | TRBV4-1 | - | TGCGCCAGCAGCCAACCCGTGGGGGGGCAGAGCTATGGCTACACCTTC | CASSQPVGGQSYGYTF
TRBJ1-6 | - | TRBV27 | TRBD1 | TGTGCCAGCAGTTTAAAACAGGGGGGGACCTATAATTCACCCCTCCACTTT | CASSLKQGGTYNSPLHF
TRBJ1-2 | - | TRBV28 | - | TGTGCCAGCAGTCCTCAAGGGAGTCATGGCTACACCTTC | CASSPQGSHGYTF
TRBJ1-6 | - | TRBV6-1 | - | TGTGCCAGCAGTGAAGCCCCGTATAATTCACCCCTCCACTTT | CASSEAPYNSPLHF
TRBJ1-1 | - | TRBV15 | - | TGTGCCACCAGCAGAACGACAGGCCCCATGAACACTGAAGCTTTCTTT | CATSRTTGPMNTEAFF
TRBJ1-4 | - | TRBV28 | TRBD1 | TGTGCCAGCAAGCAGGGGGCGAGAGAAAAACTGTTTTTT | CASKQGAREKLFF
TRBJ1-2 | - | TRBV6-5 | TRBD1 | TGTGCCAGCAGAGGACAGGGCCCTCTCTATGGCTACACCTTC | CASRGQGPLYGYTF
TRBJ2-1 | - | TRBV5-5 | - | TGTGCCAGCAGCCCAATCCCCCAGGCCAATGAGCAGTTCTTC | CASSPIPQANEQFF
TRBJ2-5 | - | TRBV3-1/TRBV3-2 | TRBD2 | TGTGCCAGCAGCCAAGAGTTTTTTAGACTAGCGGGAGTCCAGTACTTC | CASSQEFFRLAGVQYF
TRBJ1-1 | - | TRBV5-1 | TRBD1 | TGCGCCAGCAGCACGGGACAGGGCATGAACACTGAAGCTTTCTTT | CASSTGQGMNTEAFF
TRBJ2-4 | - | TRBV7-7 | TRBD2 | TGTGCCAGCAGCTTAAAAGTCGGGACTAGCGGGGGGCGGCTAGCCAAAAACATTCAGTACTTC | CASSLKVGTSGGRLAKNIQYF
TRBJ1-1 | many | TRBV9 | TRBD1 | TGTGCCAGCAGCTCACCCGGGACAGGGAACACTGAAGCTTTCTTT | CASSSPGTGNTEAFF
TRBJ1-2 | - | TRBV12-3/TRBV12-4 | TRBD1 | TGTGCCAGCAGCTTACAGGGGTTAAGGGGCTACACCTTC | CASSLQGLRGYTF
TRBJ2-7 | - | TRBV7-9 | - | TGTGCCAGCAGCTTAGGGGCCATCGAGCAGTACTTC | CASSLGAIEQYF
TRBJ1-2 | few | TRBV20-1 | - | TGCAGTGCTAGACATGGCGGCTACACCTTC | CSARHGGYTF
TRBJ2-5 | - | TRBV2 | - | TGTGCCAGCAGCCCCCAGAGCAGGGGAGCAGAGACCCAGTACTTC | CASSPQSRGAETQYF
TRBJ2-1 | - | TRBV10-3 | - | TGTGCCATCAACGAGGTTCTTTACAATGAGCAGTTCTTC | CAINEVLYNEQFF
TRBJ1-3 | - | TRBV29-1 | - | TGCAGCGTTGAGAGAACAGGGCTTGGAAACACCATATATTTT | CSVERTGLGNTIYF
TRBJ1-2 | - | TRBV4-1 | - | TGCGCCAGCAGCCAAGATCCGGGGGGGAACTATGGCTACACCTTC | CASSQDPGGNYGYTF
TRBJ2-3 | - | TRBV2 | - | TGTGCCAGCTTGCGGGGCGAAGTAGATACGCAGTATTTT | CASLRGEVDTQYF
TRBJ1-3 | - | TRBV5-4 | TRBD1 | TGTGCCAGCAGCGCGGGACAGCCCTCTGGAAACACCATATATTTT | CASSAGQPSGNTIYF
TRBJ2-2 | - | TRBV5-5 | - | TGTGCCAGCAGCTCGGGACTGGTGAACACCGGGGAGCTGTTTTTT | CASSSGLVNTGELFF
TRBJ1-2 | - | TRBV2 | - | TGTGCCAGCACTGCACAGGGCTATGGCTACACCTTC | CASTAQGYGYTF
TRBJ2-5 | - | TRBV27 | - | TGTGCCAGCAGTCGTACCGACTCTACGCGGCAAGAGACCCAGTACTTC | CASSRTDSTRQETQYF
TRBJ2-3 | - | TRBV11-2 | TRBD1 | TGTGCCAGCAGCAAGACAGGGAGCACAGATACGCAGTATTTT | CASSKTGSTDTQYF
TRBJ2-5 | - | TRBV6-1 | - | TGTGCCAGCAGTGAACAGCGCGGGGATGGGGAGACCCAGTACTTC | CASSEQRGDGETQYF
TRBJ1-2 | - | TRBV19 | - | TGTGCCAGTTGGGGGGGATCCCATGGCTACACCTTC | CASWGGSHGYTF
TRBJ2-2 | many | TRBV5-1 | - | TGCGCCAGCAGCCCCGGACAAGTGAACACCGGGGAGCTGTTTTTT | CASSPGQVNTGELFF
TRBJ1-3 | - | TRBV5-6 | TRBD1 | TGTGCCAGCAGCACACGACAGGGGAGCTCTGGAAACACCATATATTTT | CASSTRQGSSGNTIYF